Listed below are T cell receptor beta chains from one sample, sequenced in a study of shared clonotypes between healthy human individuals. Clones were sequenced by immunoSEQ multiplex PCR, and TCRdb holds only the in-frame ones, with some missing. Among over 2 million clones listed, around 90% were seen once. Sample: naive CD4+ T cells from PBMCs. The source of these receptors is a man between 18 and 29 years old in good health. Some clones in this sample may be carry-over from other donors' samples. Each CDR3 is given with its conserved first and last residue. The order of the fields is clone size, D gene, J gene, V gene, CDR3 DNA, CDR3 protein. D genes are given only for firm matches. Only some rows state a clone size, as once, few, many or a class for expanded clones.

. TRBD1 TRBJ1-2 TRBV4-1 TGCGCCAGCAGCCAGGGGGGGACAGTTAACTATGGCTACACCTTC CASSQGGTVNYGYTF
. TRBD1 TRBJ1-1 TRBV5-1 TGCGCCAGCAAATTGACAGGGACCACTGAAGCTTTCTTT CASKLTGTTEAFF
. . TRBJ2-3 TRBV7-2 TGTGCCAGCAGCTGGATCAGGGATACGCAGTATTTT CASSWIRDTQYF
. . TRBJ2-3 TRBV5-1 TGCGCCAGCCGCAGAGCCGGCACACCTAGCACAGATACGCAGTATTTT CASRRAGTPSTDTQYF
. TRBD2 TRBJ2-1 TRBV7-6 TGTGCCAGCAGCTTAGTTGTGCGGGAGGTCCACAATGAGCAGTTCTTC CASSLVVREVHNEQFF
. TRBD1 TRBJ2-5 TRBV7-9 TGTGCCAGCAGCTTGGGACAGGGGGTACAAGAGACCCAGTACTTC CASSLGQGVQETQYF
. TRBD1 TRBJ1-4 TRBV28 TGTGCCTGCAGGGACAGCAATGAAAAACTGTTTTTT CACRDSNEKLFF
. . TRBJ1-1 TRBV18 TGTGCCAGCTCTCCCCCGGGACCTTCGAACACTGAAGCTTTCTTT CASSPPGPSNTEAFF
. . TRBJ2-2 TRBV7-9 TGTGCCAGCAGCTTAGCGGGACCAAGGAACACCGGGGAGCTGTTTTTT CASSLAGPRNTGELFF
. . TRBJ1-4 TRBV5-4 TGTGCCAGCAGCTTCTCTAGGGCTCGAGGGTCTACTAATGAAAAACTGTTTTTT CASSFSRARGSTNEKLFF
. . TRBJ2-5 TRBV9 TGTGCCAGCAGCGTGACTAGTCGGGAGACCCAGTACTTC CASSVTSRETQYF
few TRBD1 TRBJ1-1 TRBV28 TGTGCCAGCAGCACGGGGGAACAGGGGAGCGTCACTGAAGCTTTCTTT CASSTGEQGSVTEAFF
. . TRBJ1-5 TRBV15 TGTGCCACCAGCAGAGAGCGCGCGGCAAATCAGCCCCAGCATTTT CATSRERAANQPQHF
. . TRBJ2-5 TRBV4-1 TGCGCCAGCAGCCCTACGTCGGAGACCCAGTACTTC CASSPTSETQYF
. . TRBJ1-5 TRBV15 TGTGCCACCCGCCTGAGCAGCAATCAGCCCCAGCATTTT CATRLSSNQPQHF
. . TRBJ2-7 TRBV27 TGTGCCAGCAGTTCAGGACGCGATTTTGAGCAGTACTTC CASSSGRDFEQYF
. TRBD2 TRBJ2-7 TRBV11-2 TGTGCCAGCAGCCAAGGGACTAGCAGAAGCGAGCAGTACTTC CASSQGTSRSEQYF
. . TRBJ2-1 TRBV6-4 TGTGCCAGCAGTGACTCTAGTTCTAGGGTTCGTGAGCAGTTCTTC CASSDSSSRVREQFF
once TRBD2 TRBJ2-2 TRBV7-7 TGTGCCAGCAGCCCCGGGACAGGGAAGCGGGGACTAGCGGGAGAGGGGACCGGGGAGCTGTTTTTT CASSPGTGKRGLAGEGTGELFF
. . TRBJ2-5 TRBV28 TGTGCCAGCAGTGAGAGGGAGACCCAGTACTTC CASSERETQYF
. . TRBJ1-1 TRBV4-1 TGCGCCAGCAGCCAAGAATGGGTAGTTGGGGCCACTGAAGCTTTCTTT CASSQEWVVGATEAFF
. . TRBJ2-7 TRBV19 TGTGCCAGTAGTAGCCGGGCAGGCGAGCAGTACTTC CASSSRAGEQYF
. TRBD2 TRBJ2-7 TRBV29-1 TGCAGCGTTGGACTAGCGGGAAGTGAGCAGTACTTC CSVGLAGSEQYF
. TRBD1 TRBJ1-1 TRBV28 TGTGCCAGCAGTCCATGGACAGGGAAGGGAACTGAAGCTTTCTTT CASSPWTGKGTEAFF
. TRBD2 TRBJ2-3 TRBV5-1 TGCGCCAGCAGCTTCGGCCTAGCGGCCAACACAGATACGCAGTATTTT CASSFGLAANTDTQYF
. TRBD1 TRBJ1-1 TRBV19 TGTGCCAGTAGTAGGGACAGACCCAGAACAACTGAAGCTTTCTTT CASSRDRPRTTEAFF
. . TRBJ1-5 TRBV28 TGTGCCAGCAGGTTAAGGGGGGTTAGGGGCAATCAGCCCCAGCATTTT CASRLRGVRGNQPQHF
. . TRBJ2-2 TRBV19 TGTGCCAGTAGTCCCGGGTGGAACACCGGGGAGCTGTTTTTT CASSPGWNTGELFF
. . TRBJ2-1 TRBV6-8 TGTGCCAGCAGCCGCAATGAGCAGTTCTTC CASSRNEQFF
. TRBD2 TRBJ2-7 TRBV5-1 TGCGCCAGCAGCTTAGCTAGCGGGTTCCCCTACGAGCAGTACTTC CASSLASGFPYEQYF
. TRBD2 TRBJ2-1 TRBV27 TGTGCCAGCAGCACGCACGCAAGACTAGCGGGCAGATCCTACAATGAGCAGTTCTTC CASSTHARLAGRSYNEQFF
. TRBD1 TRBJ2-7 TRBV6-5 TGTGCCAGCAGTCCGGGGACAGGGAGCTACGAGCAGTACTTC CASSPGTGSYEQYF
. . TRBJ2-7 TRBV2 TGTGCCAGCGACCAGGGTCACGAGCAGTACTTC CASDQGHEQYF
. . TRBJ2-3 TRBV11-1 TGTGCCAGCAGCTTAACGAGCTATCCAGATACGCAGTATTTT CASSLTSYPDTQYF
. . TRBJ2-1 TRBV28 TGTGCCAGTGAGGGGACGTCCCACTACAATGAGCAGTTCTTC CASEGTSHYNEQFF
once . TRBJ2-7 TRBV7-7 TGTGCCAGCAGCCCGGACTTAAGTAACTCCTACGAGCAGTACTTC CASSPDLSNSYEQYF
. . TRBJ2-7 TRBV4-1 TGCGCCAGCAGCCAAGATCTCTCCGTTGCAGGGGCCTTGAACGAGCAGTACTTC CASSQDLSVAGALNEQYF
. . TRBJ1-5 TRBV6-5 TGTGCCAGCAGTAACAGGGTGGGACAGCCCCAGCATTTT CASSNRVGQPQHF
. TRBD1 TRBJ1-2 TRBV7-9 TGTGCCAGCAGCTTAAGTTACAGGGGGAACTATGGCTACACCTTC CASSLSYRGNYGYTF
. TRBD1 TRBJ1-4 TRBV27 TGTGCCAGCAGTTCTGACACGGACAGGGCGGGGGAAAAACTGTTTTTT CASSSDTDRAGEKLFF
. TRBD1 TRBJ2-1 TRBV28 TGTGCCAGCAGTTTATACGGGGTCCGAGACAGGGGCCCCAATGAGCAGTTCTTC CASSLYGVRDRGPNEQFF
few . TRBJ2-7 TRBV2 TGTGCCAGCAGATCGGGCCGAGTTAACTACGAGCAGTACTTC CASRSGRVNYEQYF
. TRBD2 TRBJ2-3 TRBV7-3 TGTGCCAGCAGCTCCCAGGGTGGGAGGGTAACAGATACGCAGTATTTT CASSSQGGRVTDTQYF
. TRBD1 TRBJ2-1 TRBV6-6 TGTGCCAGCAGTCCGACAGGGGGAAGGTCCTACAATGAGCAGTTCTTC CASSPTGGRSYNEQFF
. . TRBJ2-5 TRBV28 TGTGCCACCCACAGCGATCAAGAGACCCAGTACTTC CATHSDQETQYF
. . TRBJ2-1 TRBV4-1 TGCGCCAGCAGCCAACCCCTACCGAGGGCCGTATACAATGAGCAGTTCTTC CASSQPLPRAVYNEQFF
. . TRBJ1-1 TRBV5-8 TGTGCCAGCAGCTTCGAAGGTTGGTCCCCAGGCACTGAAGCTTTCTTT CASSFEGWSPGTEAFF
. . TRBJ2-1 TRBV5-4 TGTGCCAGCAGTTTTGAATTAATGACTGTCAATGAGCAGTTCTTC CASSFELMTVNEQFF
. . TRBJ2-5 TRBV27 TGTGCCAGCAGTCCACGACAACAAAAAGAGACCCAGTACTTC CASSPRQQKETQYF